Below are 17 T cell receptor beta chains sequenced from a single sample in a study of T cells in Graves' hyperthyroidism and ophthalmopathy (dated by TCRdb to about 2019). To prepare the library, multiplex PCR was applied. The sample was run on an Illumina HiSeq 2000. The TCR beta CDR3 regions were amplified from the RNA transcripts. For the first round of RT-PCR on the TCR CDR3, the HTBI primer set was used together with the Qiagen OneStep RT-PCR kit. The public reads were quality trimmed at Q25 with fastp and then assembled into clones with MiXCR by TCRdb, keeping productive beta chains. Entries that share a CDR3 protein sequence are merged under the most common genes and DNA. This sample holds over 650,000 distinct CDR3 sequences; less than 20% were observed only once. The ten largest account for roughly 8% of the sample. Sequencing was performed on blood. Receptors originate from a man between 18 and 35 years old with Graves' hyperthyroidism.

This clonotype was observed at least ten times. The V and J genes are TRBV30 and TRBJ1-1; D is ambiguous. Germline V gene data show CDR1 as GTSNPN and CDR2 as SVGIG (reference sequence). This CDR3 is 11 amino acids long. V gave up 5 bases and J gave up 1 base, with 5 bases separating them. The CDR3 DNA follows: TGTGCCTGGCAGGAGAACACTGAAGCTTTCTTT. It translates to CAWQENTEAFF.

Only a few counts were recorded for this clonotype. This chain uses TRBV2 with TRBJ2-3; D may be TRBD1 or TRBD2 (5 bases each). Germline loops: CDR1 SNHLY, CDR2 FYNNEI. V gave up 7 bases and J gave up 6 bases, with 11 bases separating them. The CDR3 loop spans 12 amino acids. The CDR3 sequence is CASNQGADTQYF. In DNA form, the CDR3 reads TGTGCCAGCAACCAGGGAGCGGATACGCAGTATTTT.

This chain links TRBV6-2 or TRBV6-3 with TRBJ2-1; D might be TRBD1 or TRBD2, each matching 8 bases. Trimming stripped 8 bases from V and 8 bases from J, with 28 bases between. Germline CDR1 is MNHEY and CDR2 is SVGEGT. The CDR3 length is 17 residues. CDR3 region: CASGGQAASGWNHEQFF. DNA of the CDR3: TGTGCCAGCGGGGGACAGGCGGCTAGCGGGTGGAACCATGAGCAGTTCTTC.

The V and J genes are TRBV20-1 and TRBJ2-1, with D uncertain. The CDR3 covers 10 residues. The germline V and J ends were trimmed by 5 bases and 10 bases, with 9 bases remaining between them. Germline V CDR1 and CDR2: DFQATT, SNEGSKA (reference sequence). CDR3 amino acids: CSAAGTEQFF. The CDR3, as DNA: TGCAGTGCTGCAGGAACAGAGCAGTTCTTC.

The J gene is TRBJ2-7, the V gene TRBV19; D call uncertain. The germline V gene encodes CDR1 LNHDA and CDR2 SQIVND (reference sequence). The V end was cut by 3 bases, the J end by 7 bases, with 16 bases between. The CDR3 length is 14 residues. The CDR3 protein is CASSIRDFPWEQYF. The CDR3 coding sequence is TGTGCCAGTAGTATCCGAGACTTCCCATGGGAGCAGTACTTC. Drawing the rest from reference TRBV19 and TRBJ2-7, the complete variable domain is DGGITQSPKYLFRKEGQNVTLSCEQNLNHDAMYWYRQDPGQGLRLIYYSQIVNDFQKGDIAEGYSVSREKKESFPLTVTSAQKNPTAFYLCASSIRDFPWEQYFGPGTRLTVT.

There are a few counts of this clonotype. The chain links TRBV19 to TRBJ1-1; the D gene is possibly TRBD1 (6 bases). CDR1 is LNHDA and CDR2 is SQIVND in the germline V gene (reference sequence). V was cut by 5 bases and J by 4 bases, with 14 bases left in between. The CDR3 runs to 14 residues. CDR3 protein: CASSPPGHRTEAFF. In DNA, the CDR3 is TGTGCCAGTAGTCCCCCGGGACACCGCACTGAAGCTTTCTTT.

This chain links TRBV6-6 with TRBJ2-1; 7 bases are shared with TRBD1. The CDR3 contains 15 residues. Germline trimming cut 2 bases from V and 2 bases from J; bases unmatched to any gene: 3. CDR1 and CDR2 from the germline V gene are MNHNY and SVGAGI (reference sequence). Here the CDR3 reads CASSYEGATYNEQFF. The DNA of the CDR3 is TGTGCCAGCAGTTACGAGGGGGCAACCTACAATGAGCAGTTCTTC.

As for this clonotype: The junction departs from the called germline gene at one end, perhaps through a read error. The rearrangement links TRBV7-2 to TRBJ2-1; 10 bases are a match to TRBD2. The CDR3 has 15 residues. Germline V CDR1 and CDR2: SGHTA, FQGNSA. The CDR3 DNA reads TGTGCCAGCAGCTTCTCTAGCGGGGGTTTCAATGAGCAGTCCTTC. Its translation is CASSFSSGGFNEQSF.

In this sample, this clonotype turned up many times. The chain couples TRBV7-3 to TRBJ1-1, with D unclear. The CDR3 spans 14 residues. The ends were cut back, 0 bases at V and 5 bases at J, with 10 bases in the middle. Per germline, CDR1 SGHTA and CDR2 FQGTGA. The CDR3 sequence is CASSLTGPETEAFF. In nucleotides, the CDR3 is TGTGCCAGCAGCTTAACCGGCCCGGAGACTGAAGCTTTCTTT. Full variable domain (rest looked up from reference TRBV7-3 and TRBJ1-1): GAGVSQTPSNKVTEKGKYVELRCDPISGHTALYWYRQSLGQGPEFLIYFQGTGAADDSGLPNDRFFAVRPEGSVSTLKIQRTERGDSAVYLCASSLTGPETEAFFGQGTRLTVV.

V gene TRBV29-1 combines with J gene TRBJ1-1; D possibly corresponds to TRBD1 (5 bases). This CDR3 region has 13 residues. Germline-derived CDR1 and CDR2 are SQVTM and ANQGSEA. Trimming shortened V by 6 bases and J by 4 bases, and 15 bases separated the two germline ends. DNA for the CDR3: TGCAGCGTGGGGGTGGGGCGCGGCACTGAAGCTTTCTTT. It yields the protein CSVGVGRGTEAFF.

In its sample, this clonotype was seen many times. The rearrangement uses TRBV7-6 and TRBJ1-5, with a tentative D call TRBD1 (5 bases). Germline CDR1 is SGHVS and CDR2 is FNYEAQ. The CDR3 runs 15 residues. The V gene lost 2 bases and the J gene lost 0 bases, with 8 bases spanning the gap. CDR3 region: CASSLRGGSNQPQHF. In DNA form, the CDR3 reads TGTGCCAGCAGCTTACGGGGGGGTAGCAATCAGCCCCAGCATTTT.

This clonotype was counted between two and nine times. This chain joins TRBV6-1 and TRBJ1-4; tentatively, D is TRBD1 (6 bases). CDR1 is MNHNS and CDR2 is SASEGT in the germline V gene. Trimming removed 5 bases from V and 10 bases from J, with 14 bases in between. The CDR3 totals 13 residues. The CDR3 loop reads CASSSTGTAKLFF. Here the CDR3 DNA reads TGTGCCAGCAGTTCGACAGGAACAGCAAAACTGTTTTTT.

This clonotype appeared many times. V is TRBV5-5 and J is TRBJ2-3, with D perhaps given as TRBD1 or TRBD2 (6 bases each). Looked up from germline, CDR1 is SGHKS and CDR2 is YYEKEE (reference sequence). CDR3 length equals 16 residues. The germline V and J ends were trimmed by 5 bases and 5 bases, with 21 bases remaining between them. The CDR3 here is CASSQGRTPSEDTQYF. The CDR3 DNA is TGTGCCAGCAGTCAGGGGAGGACCCCCTCTGAAGATACGCAGTATTTT.

This clonotype was seen ten or more times. The genes are TRBV12-3 or TRBV12-4 and TRBJ1-5, with D uncertain. V was pared by 5 bases and J by 0 bases, with 14 bases between. The CDR3 is 16 amino acids. Written as DNA, the CDR3 is TGTGCCAGCAGTACCCATACTCATTATAGCAATCAGCCCCAGCATTTT. This codes for CASSTHTHYSNQPQHF.

The chain joins TRBV15 to TRBJ1-4, with 11 bases identical to TRBD1. The CDR3 sequence is 14 residues long. J gave up 8 bases and V 3 bases, and 2 bases lay outside the gene matches. Germline V gene sequence: CDR1 LNHNV, CDR2 YYDKDF (reference sequence). The CDR3 protein is CATSRDRGQEKLFF. The CDR3 DNA reads TGTGCCACCAGCAGGGACAGGGGGCAAGAAAAACTGTTTTTT.

This clonotype was detected many times. The J gene is TRBJ2-2, the V gene TRBV6-5; D is perhaps TRBD2 (6 bases). Germline values: CDR1 MNHEY, CDR2 SVGAGI. V was pared by 0 bases and J by 4 bases, with 9 bases between. The CDR3 covers 15 residues. CDR3 residues: CASSYSAGVTGELFF. The DNA for the CDR3 is TGTGCCAGCAGTTACTCAGCGGGTGTCACCGGGGAGCTGTTTTTT.

This clonotype occurred many times. The chain employs TRBV11-1 and TRBJ2-5, with 15 bases that match TRBD2. Germline CDR1 reads SGHAT; CDR2 reads FQDESV (reference sequence). The CDR3 totals 18 residues. Trimming cost V 4 bases and J 3 bases; bases outside gene matches: 9. CDR3 protein: CASSSGLAGGSGEETQYF. For the CDR3, the DNA is TGTGCCAGCAGCTCCGGACTAGCGGGAGGGTCTGGGGAAGAGACCCAGTACTTC.